Given below is one T cell receptor beta chain in context. Antigen unknown. These data belong to a study of cytomegalovirus exposure and HLA in healthy donors. General study points: About 87% or about 30% of the time was how often most TCR beta V segments were productive, according to an earlier analysis.

Both 60 Vbeta primers and 13 Jbeta primers went into the PCR. Only in-frame clones appear in the TCRdb table, and some are missing; sequencing was by immunoSEQ multiplex PCR. The table has 95,000 to 150,000 clones, roughly four fifths seen once; the top ten hold 1.9%. V dropped 0 bases and J dropped 8; count of bases not matched to a gene: 9. The CDR3 has 15 amino acids. Germline CDR1 LGHNA, CDR2 YNFKEQ. The genes are TRBV4-2 and TRBJ1-2, with 7 nucleotides matching TRBD1. Sequenced material: PBMCs. This TCR derives from a man aged 45-65 years in good health and CMV-seronegative. This chain's CDR3 is CASSQDEGAGVGYTF. The CDR3 DNA is TGTGCCAGCAGCCAAGATGAGGGGGCAGGGGTCGGCTACACCTTC.